This TCR beta chain was observed in a study of CD8 T cells in Susac syndrome. Reverse transcription of roughly 0.5 to 1 ug RNA was carried out with random hexamers. TCRdb reanalysed the immunoSEQ multiplex PCR reads using MiXCR and keeps one entry per CDR3 protein. The data hold about 160,000 distinct CDR3 sequences, with about 94% observed a single time. Controls were healthy donors chosen to match patients in age and sex. The CDR3 runs to 14 residues. Germline-derived CDR1 and CDR2 are SGHNT and YYREEE (reference sequence). Deletions cut 0 bases from V and 2 bases from J, with 8 bases between. The sequence was collected from a human donor in good health. The V gene is TRBV5-4, the J gene TRBJ1-2, with D hard to call. Sequencing was carried out using CD4+ T cells from PBMCs. The DNA for the CDR3 is TGTGCCAGCAGCTTGGTCGCAGGCAACTATGGCTACACCTTC. Translation: CASSLVAGNYGYTF. The complete variable domain, with remaining parts taken from reference TRBV5-4 and TRBJ1-2, reads ETGVTQSPTHLIKTRGQQVTLRCSSQSGHNTVSWYQQALGQGPQFIFQYYREEENGRGNFPPRFSGLQFPNYSSELNVNALELDDSALYLCASSLVAGNYGYTFGSGTRLTVV.